This T cell receptor (beta chain) was sequenced during a study of neurological immune-mediated disorders. Study-level background: There were roughly 35 multiple sclerosis patients; about 30 were relapsing-remitting and 3 were secondary progressive.

Looked up from germline, CDR1 is DFQATT and CDR2 is SNEGSKA (reference sequence). This CDR3 region has 17 residues. TCRdb fed the 5' RACE reads into MiXCR, producing one record per CDR3 protein. The sample has tens of thousands of distinct CDR3 sequences; 3.9% are singletons. This clonotype was detected many times. The source material was PBMCs. The chain has TRBV20-1 and TRBJ1-5, with 8 nucleotides matching TRBD1. The source is a man aged 25-45 years with multiple sclerosis. The CDR3 region has the DNA TGCAGCGCCGCTAGGGCAGGGGGCTCTTTTAGCAATCAGCCCCAGCATTTT. Translation gives CSAARAGGSFSNQPQHF.